The table lists the clone carrying this TCR beta chain with a few counts. Its antigen is not known. RNA transcripts were the template for amplifying TCR beta CDR3 regions. A first-round RT-PCR of the TCR CDR3 used the HTBI primer set. TCRdb re-analysed the multiplex PCR reads in MiXCR, keeping a single row per CDR3 protein. The data contain about 840,000 distinct CDR3 sequences, roughly 40% of them singletons. Uncontrolled infection, other autoimmune disease, pregnancy or lactation led to exclusion. These data originate in a study of T cells in Graves' hyperthyroidism and ophthalmopathy. Overall study: Before treatment of any kind, peripheral blood was taken at initial diagnosis.

This CDR3 has 16 amino acids. Trimming shortened V by 0 bases and J by 2 bases, and 11 bases separated the two germline ends. Per germline, CDR1 SGHTA and CDR2 FQGNSA. General study results and limits: The majority of expanded thyroid clonotypes above 0.001 also appeared in blood.

The chain is built from TRBV7-2 and TRBJ1-3, with D perhaps TRBD1 (6 bases). Input material: blood. The TCR was taken from a young man with Graves' hyperthyroidism. The CDR3 region is CASSLAYSGAGNTIYF. CDR3 DNA: TGTGCCAGCAGCTTAGCATATTCAGGGGCTGGAAACACCATATATTTT.